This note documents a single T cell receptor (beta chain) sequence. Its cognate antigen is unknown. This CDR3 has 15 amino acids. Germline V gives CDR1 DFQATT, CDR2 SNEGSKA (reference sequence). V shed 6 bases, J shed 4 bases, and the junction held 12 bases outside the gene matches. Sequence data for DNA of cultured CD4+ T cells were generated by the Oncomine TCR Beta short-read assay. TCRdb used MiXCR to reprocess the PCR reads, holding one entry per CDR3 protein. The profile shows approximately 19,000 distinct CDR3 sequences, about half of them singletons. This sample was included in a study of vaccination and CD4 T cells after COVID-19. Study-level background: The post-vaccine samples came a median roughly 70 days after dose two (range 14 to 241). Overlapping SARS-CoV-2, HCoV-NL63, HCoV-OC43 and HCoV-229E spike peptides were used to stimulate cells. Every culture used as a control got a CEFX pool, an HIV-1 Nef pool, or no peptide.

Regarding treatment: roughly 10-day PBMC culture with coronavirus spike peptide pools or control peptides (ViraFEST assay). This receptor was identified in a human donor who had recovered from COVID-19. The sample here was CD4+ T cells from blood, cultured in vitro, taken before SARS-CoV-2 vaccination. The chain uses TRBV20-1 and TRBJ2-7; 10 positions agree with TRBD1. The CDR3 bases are TGCAGTGCGGCGAAACTGACAGGGGGCGGATACGAGCAGTACTTC. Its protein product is CSAAKLTGGGYEQYF.